This entry lists 27 T cell receptor beta chains sequenced from one sample in a study of cytomegalovirus exposure and HLA in healthy donors. The PCR used 60 Vbeta and 13 Jbeta primers. The repertoire was sequenced with immunoSEQ multiplex PCR; TCRdb's copy has only in-frame clones and lacks some. The table lists 55,000 to 70,000 clones. The source material was PBMCs. The receptors come from a female donor in good health and CMV-seropositive.

The chain employs TRBV7-8 and TRBJ2-7, with 11 bases aligning to TRBD2. V lost 2 bases to trimming and J lost 4 bases; unmatched junction nucleotides: 7. Germline-derived CDR1 and CDR2 are SGHVS and FQNEAQ. CDR3 size: 16 residues. In DNA, the CDR3 is TGTGCCAGCAGCTTATTAACTAGCGGGAGTGGATACGAGCAGTACTTC. Translating it yields CASSLLTSGSGYEQYF. The full variable domain, with the rest looked up from reference TRBV7-8 and TRBJ2-7, is GAGVSQSPRYKVAKRGQDVALRCDPISGHVSLFWYQQALGQGPEFLTYFQNEAQLDKSGLPSDRFFAERPEGSVSTLKIQRTQQEDSAVYLCASSLLTSGSGYEQYFGPGTRLTVT.

This rearrangement joins TRBV4-1 to TRBJ1-4; TRBD1 aligns across 7 bases. The V gene end was trimmed by 0 bases and the J gene end by 7 bases; junction bases not matched to a gene: 11. The CDR3 has 17 residues. Germline V lookup: CDR1 MGHRA, CDR2 YSYEKL. In nucleotides, the CDR3 is TGCGCCAGCAGCCAAGATACGACAGGGTCAGTGGGTGAAAAACTGTTTTTT. Translation: CASSQDTTGSVGEKLFF.

This chain links TRBV5-1 with TRBJ1-1; possibly TRBD1 for D (5 bases). The germline V gene encodes CDR1 SGHRS and CDR2 YFSETQ. CDR3 length equals 13 residues. With 4 bases removed from V and 2 bases from J, the gap between germline ends came to 9 bases. Here the CDR3 DNA reads TGCGCCAGCAGCCCTGACAGTAACACTGAAGCTTTCTTT. Encoded protein: CASSPDSNTEAFF.

CDR3 coding DNA: TGTGCCAGCAGTGACCCGGGACAGGGAGAAACCGGGGAGCTGTTTTTT. Protein: CASSDPGQGETGELFF. The chain couples TRBV6-4 to TRBJ2-2; TRBD1 aligns across 9 bases. The V gene's germline CDR1 is MRHNA and CDR2 SNTAGT. V lost 2 bases, J lost 5 bases, and 6 bases stayed unmatched. This CDR3 region has 16 residues.

The gene calls are TRBV5-4 and TRBJ2-7, with D maybe TRBD2 (6 bases). CDR1 and CDR2 from the germline V gene are SGHNT and YYREEE (reference sequence). The V gene lost 3 bases and the J gene lost 4 bases, with 8 bases spanning the gap. This CDR3 region has 12 residues. The chain's CDR3 is CASSSGTYEQYF. CDR3 nucleotides: TGTGCCAGCAGCTCCGGGACTTACGAGCAGTACTTC.

The rearrangement links TRBV10-1 to TRBJ1-1; 8 nucleotides match TRBD1. After removal of 4 bases from V and 8 bases from J, the junction contained 9 bases not matched to a gene. Germline CDR1 is WNHNN and CDR2 is SYGVQD (reference sequence). This CDR3 is built from 14 residues. This chain's CDR3 is CASSAPGQVIEAFF. The DNA of the CDR3 is TGCGCCAGCAGTGCGCCGGGACAGGTAATAGAAGCTTTCTTT.

The chain has TRBV7-9 and TRBJ1-1; 10 bases agree with TRBD1. The CDR3 is 15 residues long. Germline V gene sequence: CDR1 SEHNR, CDR2 FQNEAQ (reference sequence). Trimming at V came to 4 bases and at J to 5 bases, leaving 7 bases not matched to a gene. The CDR3 protein is CASSYRQGARTEAFF. CDR3 DNA sequence: TGTGCCAGCAGCTACCGACAGGGGGCTAGGACTGAAGCTTTCTTT.

V and J are TRBV7-2 and TRBJ2-7; TRBD2 agrees at 12 bases. CDR3 length: 14 residues. Germline loops: CDR1 SGHTA, CDR2 FQGNSA. V shed 8 bases, J shed 4 bases, and the junction held 6 bases outside the gene matches. The CDR3 loop reads CASLAGGLGYEQYF. The CDR3 DNA reads as TGTGCCAGCCTAGCGGGGGGGCTCGGGTACGAGCAGTACTTC. Filled out from reference TRBV7-2 and TRBJ2-7, the complete variable domain reads GAGVSQSPSNKVTEKGKDVELRCDPISGHTALYWYRQSLGQGLEFLIYFQGNSAPDKSGLPSDRFSAERTGGSVSTLTIQRTQQEDSAVYLCASLAGGLGYEQYFGPGTRLTVT.

The chain is built from TRBV9 and TRBJ2-3; a possible D gene is TRBD2 (6 bases). Germline V lookup: CDR1 SGDLS, CDR2 YYNGEE. The CDR3 has 14 residues. Deletions cut 0 bases from V and 11 bases from J, with 16 bases between. This chain's CDR3 is CASSVAGTALWQYF. The CDR3 DNA sequence: TGTGCCAGCAGCGTAGCTGGGACTGCCCTTTGGCAGTATTTT.

The chain links TRBV4-2 to TRBJ2-5, with D tentatively TRBD1 (6 bases). V gave up 0 bases and J gave up 4 bases, with 6 bases separating them. Germline-derived CDR1 and CDR2 are LGHNA and YNFKEQ. This CDR3 is built from 13 residues. The CDR3 coding sequence is TGTGCCAGCAGCCAAGAAGGGGGAGAGACCCAGTACTTC. It yields the protein CASSQEGGETQYF.

The chain carries TRBV6-4 and TRBJ2-1; 11 bases are a match to TRBD2. The CDR3 is 15 residues long. V gave up 2 bases and J gave up 8 bases; unmatched junction bases: 5. CDR1 and CDR2 (germline): MRHNA, SNTAGT. The CDR3 loop is CASSDTSGSSDEQFF. The CDR3 DNA follows: TGTGCCAGCAGTGACACTAGCGGGAGCTCGGATGAGCAGTTCTTC.

V gene TRBV29-1 combines with J gene TRBJ2-2; TRBD2 aligns across 8 bases. V lost 2 bases to trimming and J lost 4 bases; unmatched junction nucleotides: 3. Germline CDR1 and CDR2: SQVTM and ANQGSEA. The CDR3 is made up of 14 amino acids. DNA for the CDR3: TGCAGCGTTGAAAGCGGGAGTAGCACCGGGGAGCTGTTTTTT. This gives the protein CSVESGSSTGELFF.

CDR3 nucleotides: TGTGCCAGCAGTTTGGCAGGCCTCACAGATACGCAGTATTTT. Translated: CASSLAGLTDTQYF. This chain connects TRBV28 to TRBJ2-3; D gene uncertain. V lost 3 bases and J lost 2, with 9 bases in between. The germline gives CDR1 MDHEN, CDR2 SYDVKM. This CDR3 spans 14 amino acids.

V and J are TRBV2 and TRBJ2-5; D is undetermined. Trimming cost V 7 bases and J 4 bases, with 16 bases left between them. This CDR3 comprises 14 residues. Germline V gene data show CDR1 as SNHLY and CDR2 as FYNNEI. CDR3 loop: CASTSNGERETQYF. The CDR3 DNA reads as TGTGCCAGCACCTCAAATGGAGAGAGAGAGACCCAGTACTTC.

CDR3 protein: CAWSARSWGQGANQPQHF. CDR3 DNA: TGTGCCTGGAGTGCCCGATCTTGGGGACAGGGGGCGAATCAGCCCCAGCATTTT. The rearrangement uses TRBV30 and TRBJ1-5; 12 nucleotides match TRBD1. Germline V gene lookup returns CDR1 GTSNPN and CDR2 SVGIG (reference sequence). The CDR3 is 18 residues long. V was clipped by 1 base and J by 4 bases; unmatched bases: 11. Full variable domain (missing parts from reference TRBV30 and TRBJ1-5): SQTIHQWPATLVQPVGSPLSLECTVEGTSNPNLYWYRQAAGRGLQLLFYSVGIGQISSEVPQNLSASRPQDRQFILSSKKLLLSDSGFYLCAWSARSWGQGANQPQHFGDGTRLSIL.

Here the CDR3 reads CATSPGGIHAYEQYF. CDR3 coding DNA: TGTGCCACGTCCCCGGGGGGGATCCACGCCTACGAGCAGTACTTC. The chain has TRBV25-1 and TRBJ2-7, with 8 bases identical to TRBD2. Germline CDR1 reads MGHDK; CDR2 reads SYGVNS. CDR3 length: 15 amino acids. The ends lost 10 bases at V and 2 bases at J; junction bases unmatched: 13.

The V gene is TRBV18, the J gene TRBJ2-7; TRBD2 aligns across 8 bases. CDR1 and CDR2 (germline): KGHSH, LQKENI. Unmatched junction bases numbered 10, after V lost 10 bases and J lost 2 bases. The CDR3 runs to 14 residues. CDR3 sequence: CATTSGSGAYEQYF. The CDR3 coding sequence is TGTGCCACTACAAGCGGGAGTGGTGCCTACGAGCAGTACTTC.

The chain is built from TRBV27 and TRBJ1-2; D is unclear. The CDR3 loop spans 13 amino acids. Germline lookup yields CDR1 MNHEY and CDR2 SMNVEV (reference sequence). V lost 10 bases to trimming and J lost 3 bases, with 15 bases between them. Written as DNA, the CDR3 is TGTGCCACCCGTCGCCCTCAGGACTATGGCTACACCTTC. Its translation is CATRRPQDYGYTF.

The chain joins TRBV6-5 to TRBJ1-2; 8 bases fit TRBD1. The germline CDR1 and CDR2 sequences are MNHEY and SVGAGI. J lost 6 bases, V lost 6 bases, and 3 bases had no gene match. The CDR3 has 12 residues. CDR3 coding DNA: TGTGCCAGCAGCTCGACAGGGGATGGCTACACCTTC. Translating it yields CASSSTGDGYTF.

The V and J genes are TRBV19 and TRBJ2-7; 13 bases map to TRBD2. The length of the CDR3 is 15 residues. V lost 5 bases to trimming and J lost 7 bases; unmatched junction nucleotides: 8. CDR1 is LNHDA and CDR2 is SQIVND in the germline V gene (reference sequence). The CDR3 loop is CASSRTSGSSREQYF. CDR3 sequence (DNA): TGTGCCAGTAGTCGGACTAGCGGGAGTTCGCGGGAGCAGTACTTC. The full variable domain, in which reference TRBV19 and TRBJ2-7 provide the parts outside the CDR3, is DGGITQSPKYLFRKEGQNVTLSCEQNLNHDAMYWYRQDPGQGLRLIYYSQIVNDFQKGDIAEGYSVSREKKESFPLTVTSAQKNPTAFYLCASSRTSGSSREQYFGPGTRLTVT.

J is TRBJ1-2 and V is TRBV30; 9 bases fit TRBD1. In germline, CDR1 is GTSNPN, CDR2 SVGIG (reference sequence). Trimming removed 1 base from V and 6 bases from J; junction bases left unmatched: 3. This CDR3 has 13 amino acids. The CDR3 here is CAWSGNRGHGYTF. The CDR3 DNA reads TGTGCCTGGAGTGGGAACAGGGGGCATGGCTACACCTTC.

The V gene is TRBV7-2, the J gene TRBJ2-7, with 9 bases lining up with TRBD2. V was pared by 4 bases and J by 3 bases, with 7 bases of the junction left unmatched. The germline V gene has CDR1 SGHTA and CDR2 FQGNSA. The CDR3 runs to 15 residues. CDR3 residues: CASSWAAGGGYEQYF. The CDR3 DNA reads TGTGCCAGCAGCTGGGCCGCGGGGGGGGGCTACGAGCAGTACTTC.

V and J are TRBV9 and TRBJ1-3; TRBD1 aligns across 9 bases. Germline assignment: CDR1 SGDLS and CDR2 YYNGEE. With 1 base clipped from V and 4 bases from J, the junction kept 3 bases outside the gene matches. The CDR3 length is 15 residues. The CDR3 sequence is CASSVRDRAGNTIYF. Written as DNA, the CDR3 is TGTGCCAGCAGCGTACGGGACAGGGCGGGAAACACCATATATTTT.

The V and J genes are TRBV6-1 and TRBJ2-7, with TRBD1 matching over 8 bases. CDR1 is MNHNS and CDR2 is SASEGT in the germline V gene. The CDR3 runs to 13 residues. J gave up 6 bases and V 4 bases, and 5 bases lay outside the gene matches. The DNA of the CDR3 is TGTGCCAGCAGTGGCAGGGGGCATGCCGAGCAGTACTTC. Encoded protein: CASSGRGHAEQYF.

This clone shows up as medium-sized by frequency. The J gene is TRBJ2-3, the V gene TRBV6-4, with a tentative D call TRBD1 (6 bases). Germline-derived CDR1 and CDR2 are MRHNA and SNTAGT. Between the trimmed V and J ends, which lost 2 bases and 2 bases, there was a span of 11 bases. This CDR3 has 15 residues. The CDR3 DNA reads as TGTGCCAGCAGTGACGGGGACAAACTCACAGATACGCAGTATTTT. Amino acids: CASSDGDKLTDTQYF.

The chain joins TRBV7-2 to TRBJ2-1; TRBD2 aligns across 7 bases. Germline V lookup: CDR1 SGHTA, CDR2 FQGNSA. J gave up 10 bases and V 7 bases, and 13 bases lay outside the gene matches. This CDR3 comprises 14 residues. In DNA form, the CDR3 reads TGTGCCAGCACCCTACTCGGGCTAGCGGCAGAGCAGTTCTTC. Translating gives CASTLLGLAAEQFF. The full variable domain, its missing parts supplied by reference TRBV7-2 and TRBJ2-1, is GAGVSQSPSNKVTEKGKDVELRCDPISGHTALYWYRQSLGQGLEFLIYFQGNSAPDKSGLPSDRFSAERTGGSVSTLTIQRTQQEDSAVYLCASTLLGLAAEQFFGPGTRLTVL.

The chain combines TRBV7-9 with TRBJ1-3; TRBD1 agrees at 7 bases. There are 17 residues in the CDR3. V gave up 1 base and J gave up 0 bases; unmatched junction bases: 6. The germline V gene has CDR1 SEHNR and CDR2 FQNEAQ (reference sequence). CDR3 residues: CASSLDPGGYSGNTIYF. CDR3 DNA sequence: TGTGCCAGCAGCTTAGATCCAGGGGGATACTCTGGAAACACCATATATTTT. Combining the CDR3 with reference TRBV7-9 and TRBJ1-3 gives the whole variable domain DTGVSQNPRHKITKRGQNVTFRCDPISEHNRLYWYRQTLGQGPEFLTYFQNEAQLEKSRLLSDRFSAERPKGSFSTLEIQRTEQGDSAMYLCASSLDPGGYSGNTIYFGEGSWLTVV.